This T cell receptor beta chain was recorded in a study of shared clonotypes between healthy human individuals. Study at large: Each donor contributed plates that comprised three CD4 naive, three CD4 memory, two CD8 naive and one CD8 memory. Notes on the study in general: In a handful of donors, around 5.5% of naive CD4 clonotypes appeared in common.

CD8 cells regarded as naive lacked CD45RO, were positively chosen for CCR7, and omitted terminally differentiated effector memory CD45RA+ cells. Donation came from healthy HIV-negative adults that had no recent acute infections or vaccinations. All participating donors were Caucasian adults from Nashville, Tennessee. Here immunoSEQ multiplex PCR was the method, and the copy in TCRdb shows in-frame clones only, minus some. In the table there are around 600,000 clones, approximately 96% of which are singletons. Worth noting for this clone: Its antigen is still unknown.

V was shortened by 5 bases and J by 0 bases, with 20 bases between the two germline ends. CDR3 length equals 17 residues. CDR1 and CDR2 from the germline V gene are SGHTA and FQGNSA. The sequenced sample was naive CD8+ T cells sorted from blood. The rearrangement links TRBV7-2 to TRBJ2-7; TRBD2 might be the D (7 bases). This TCR came from a woman in her twenties or thirties in good health. The CDR3, as DNA: TGTGCCAGCAGCGACGAGGGTGGCGGGGGCAGCTCCTACGAGCAGTACTTC. It specifies CASSDEGGGGSSYEQYF.